Following are 6 T cell receptor beta chains from one sample sequenced in a study of T cells in Graves' hyperthyroidism and ophthalmopathy. RNA transcripts gave rise to amplified TCR beta CDR3 regions. First-round RT-PCR with HTBI primers amplified the TCR CDR3 region. TCRdb reprocessed the multiplex PCR reads with MiXCR, giving one entry per CDR3 protein. The sample includes hundreds of thousands of distinct CDR3 sequences, about 15% of them seen just once. Sequencing was done on a sample of blood. The source of these receptors is a man aged 18-30 years with Graves' ophthalmopathy.

The chain carries TRBV4-1 and TRBJ1-1; the D is unclear. The CDR3 loop spans 19 amino acids. The V end was cut by 4 bases, the J end by 1 base, with 25 bases between. Germline assignment: CDR1 MGHRA and CDR2 YSYEKL. DNA of the CDR3: TGCGCCAGCAGCCCGAATCCCCGGGTTAATCGATACTGGAACACTGAAGCTTTCTTT. Encoded protein: CASSPNPRVNRYWNTEAFF.

The V call is TRBV11-2, the J call TRBJ2-5, with TRBD1 identical over 9 bases. This CDR3 has 13 residues. Trimming took 4 bases from V and 12 from J; bases not matched to a gene: 9. Germline V gene sequence: CDR1 SGHAT, CDR2 FQNNGV. This CDR3 is CASSSVGRDREYF. CDR3 bases: TGTGCCAGCAGCTCGGTTGGAAGGGACAGGGAGTACTTC.

There are a few counts of this clonotype. The V call is TRBV7-9, the J call TRBJ2-2; D is possibly TRBD1 (5 bases). This CDR3 has 13 residues. V lost 8 bases to trimming and J lost 1 base, with 8 bases between them. The germline V gene has CDR1 SEHNR and CDR2 FQNEAQ (reference sequence). In DNA form, the CDR3 reads TGTGCCAGCGCAACAGGGAACACCGGGGAGCTGTTTTTT. Translating it yields CASATGNTGELFF.

This clonotype was detected many times. The rearrangement joins TRBV29-1 to TRBJ2-1; D gene uncertain. This CDR3 comprises 12 residues. Germline V CDR1 and CDR2: SQVTM, ANQGSEA. V was pared by 3 bases and J by 0 bases, with 3 bases between. This CDR3 is CSVEPSYNEQFF. For the CDR3, the DNA is TGCAGCGTTGAGCCCTCCTACAATGAGCAGTTCTTC.

CDR3 amino acids: CASSPRRQPNYGYTF. The CDR3 DNA sequence: TGTGCCAGCAGCCCCCGGAGGCAGCCAAACTATGGCTACACCTTC. This chain connects TRBV6-1 to TRBJ1-2; no definite D call. V was cut by 6 bases and J by 2 bases, with 16 bases left in between. The CDR3 contains 15 residues. The germline V gene has CDR1 MNHNS and CDR2 SASEGT.

This clonotype turned up a few times. CDR3: CASSLYRGPYGYTF. CDR3 in DNA: TGTGCCAGCAGCTTATATCGGGGTCCCTATGGCTACACCTTC. The chain employs TRBV7-8 and TRBJ1-2; D is unresolved. Trimming shortened V by 2 bases and J by 4 bases, and 11 bases separated the two germline ends. Germline assignment: CDR1 SGHVS and CDR2 FQNEAQ. The CDR3 is 14 amino acids. Drawing the rest from reference TRBV7-8 and TRBJ1-2, the complete variable domain is GAGVSQSPRYKVAKRGQDVALRCDPISGHVSLFWYQQALGQGPEFLTYFQNEAQLDKSGLPSDRFFAERPEGSVSTLKIQRTQQEDSAVYLCASSLYRGPYGYTFGSGTRLTVV.